Ten or more counts support the clone carrying this T cell receptor (beta chain). This entry belongs to a study of blood T cell repertoires in COVID-19. On the study more broadly: The analysed material was cDNA or gDNA that came from T cells, B-cell-depleted T cells, or PBMCs.

Repertoires were generated with immunoSEQ multiplex PCR, while TCRdb's copy carries only in-frame clones and drops some. The table lists 90,000 to 110,000 clones, around 80% of them singletons. Sequencing was carried out using peripheral blood. The clonotype comes from a woman aged 80 or over with active or convalescent COVID-19.

CDR3 residues: CASSQAHGQGGANVLTF. CDR3 coding DNA: TGTGCCAGCAGCCAAGCTCATGGACAAGGTGGGGCCAACGTCCTGACTTTC. The rearrangement links TRBV14 to TRBJ2-6; tentative D call: TRBD1 (5 bases). The CDR3 spans 17 residues. V was trimmed by 1 base and J by 3 bases, leaving 13 bases between them. In germline, CDR1 is SGHDN, CDR2 FVKESK.